This T cell receptor beta chain was sequenced during a study of cytomegalovirus exposure and HLA in healthy donors. General study results and limits: A later analysis found most CMV-associated TCR beta chains apparently HLA-restricted. The records held CMV serostatus as the only immune exposure information. A list of around 160 TCR beta chains associated with cytomegalovirus was given.

On this clone itself: Its antigen is unknown.

CDR1 is SGHNT and CDR2 is YYREEE in the germline V gene (reference sequence). V lost 0 bases and J lost 5, with 6 bases in between. This CDR3 is 13 amino acids long. Primers: 60 Vbeta forward and 13 Jbeta reverse. TCRdb keeps only in-frame clones here, not all; method: immunoSEQ multiplex PCR. The data show some 150,000 clones, 82% seen once. The sample consisted of PBMCs. This sequence was found in a woman in her fifties or sixties in good health and CMV-seropositive. The chain links TRBV5-4 to TRBJ2-1; D is unresolved. The CDR3 coding sequence is TGTGCCAGCAGCTTGGATAGAAACAATGAGCAGTTCTTC. It specifies CASSLDRNNEQFF.